This T cell receptor (beta chain) was identified during a study of cytomegalovirus exposure and HLA in healthy donors. PCR employed 60 Vbeta and 13 Jbeta primers. This table comes from immunoSEQ multiplex PCR, and its TCRdb copy is limited to in-frame clones, with some not included. The sample consists of 150,000 to 200,000 clones, around 83% of them appearing once. Germline-derived CDR1 and CDR2 are LNHDA and SQIVND (reference sequence). J gave up 5 bases and V 9 bases, and 7 bases lay outside the gene matches. The CDR3 length is 14 residues. Sequenced material: PBMCs. The V call is TRBV19, the J call TRBJ2-3; 11 positions match TRBD2. This receptor was obtained from a girl aged 2-9 years in good health and CMV-seropositive. The CDR3 bases are TGTGCCAGCGATAGCGGGAGGGCGGTAGATACGCAGTATTTT. Translation gives CASDSGRAVDTQYF. Full variable domain (outside the CDR3, taken from reference TRBV19 and TRBJ2-3): DGGITQSPKYLFRKEGQNVTLSCEQNLNHDAMYWYRQDPGQGLRLIYYSQIVNDFQKGDIAEGYSVSREKKESFPLTVTSAQKNPTAFYLCASDSGRAVDTQYFGPGTRLTVL.